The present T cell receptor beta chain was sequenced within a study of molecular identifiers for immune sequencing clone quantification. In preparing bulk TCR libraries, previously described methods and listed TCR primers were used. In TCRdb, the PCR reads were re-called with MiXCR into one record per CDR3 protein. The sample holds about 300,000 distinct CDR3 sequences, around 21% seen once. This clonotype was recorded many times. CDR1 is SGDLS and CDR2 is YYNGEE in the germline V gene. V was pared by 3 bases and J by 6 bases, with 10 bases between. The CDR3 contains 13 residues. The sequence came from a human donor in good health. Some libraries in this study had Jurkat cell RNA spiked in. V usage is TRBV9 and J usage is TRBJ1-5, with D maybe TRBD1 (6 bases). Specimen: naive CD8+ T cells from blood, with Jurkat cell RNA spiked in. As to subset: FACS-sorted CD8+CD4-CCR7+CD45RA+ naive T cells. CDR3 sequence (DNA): TGTGCCAGCAGCGAGGGGGGGACTCAGCCCCAGCATTTT. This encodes CASSEGGTQPQHF. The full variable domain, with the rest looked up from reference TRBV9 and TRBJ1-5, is DSGVTQTPKHLITATGQRVTLRCSPRSGDLSVYWYQQSLDQGLQFLIQYYNGEERAKGNILERFSAQQFPDLHSELNLSSLELGDSALYFCASSEGGTQPQHFGDGTRLSIL.